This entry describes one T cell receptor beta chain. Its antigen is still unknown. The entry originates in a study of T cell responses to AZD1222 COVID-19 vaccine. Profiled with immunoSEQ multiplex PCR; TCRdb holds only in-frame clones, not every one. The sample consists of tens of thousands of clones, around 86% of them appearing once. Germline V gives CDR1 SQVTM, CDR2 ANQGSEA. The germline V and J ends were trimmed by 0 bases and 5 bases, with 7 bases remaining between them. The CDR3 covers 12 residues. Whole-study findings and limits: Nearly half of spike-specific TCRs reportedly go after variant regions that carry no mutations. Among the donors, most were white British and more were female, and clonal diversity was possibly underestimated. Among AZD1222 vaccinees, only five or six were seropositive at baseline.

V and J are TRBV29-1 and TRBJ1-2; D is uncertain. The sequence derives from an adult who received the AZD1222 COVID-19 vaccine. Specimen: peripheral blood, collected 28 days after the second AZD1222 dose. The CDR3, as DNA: TGCAGCGTTGAAGAGCGTCTTTATGGCTACACCTTC. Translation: CSVEERLYGYTF.